These 27 T cell receptor beta chains were sequenced from one sample in a study of OX40 agonist ivuxolimab in advanced cancers. Sequencing used immunoSEQ multiplex PCR; TCRdb keeps in-frame clones, though not all of them. In the table there are around 92,000 clones, approximately 94% of which are singletons. Sequencing was performed on CD4+ or CD8+ T cells sorted from blood, taken in a trial of the OX40 agonist ivuxolimab. The receptors stem from an adult with an advanced solid tumor such as melanoma, head and neck, liver or kidney cancer.

The J gene is TRBJ2-7, the V gene TRBV25-1; no clear D gene. Germline CDR1 and CDR2: MGHDK and SYGVNS. The CDR3 length is 14 residues. V was clipped by 1 base and J by 5 bases, with 12 bases between them. This chain's CDR3 is CASSEFKGTDEQYF. CDR3 nucleotide sequence: TGTGCCAGCAGTGAATTCAAGGGTACGGACGAGCAGTACTTC.

The rearrangement joins TRBV29-1 to TRBJ1-5, with 10 bases fitting TRBD1. Germline V gene sequence: CDR1 SQVTM, CDR2 ANQGSEA. CDR3 length: 15 amino acids. Unmatched junction bases numbered 7, after V lost 5 bases and J lost 3 bases. CDR3 in amino acids: CSVTGGTGVNQPQHF. CDR3 nucleotides: TGCAGCGTTACCGGGGGGACAGGGGTCAATCAGCCCCAGCATTTT. Looking up the rest from reference TRBV29-1 and TRBJ1-5 gives the full variable domain: SAVISQKPSRDICQRGTSLTIQCQVDSQVTMMFWYRQQPGQSLTLIATANQGSEATYESGFVIDKFPISRPNLTFSTLTVSNMSPEDSSIYLCSVTGGTGVNQPQHFGDGTRLSIL.

The chain joins TRBV6-1 to TRBJ1-1, with D uncertain. Germline CDR1 reads MNHNS; CDR2 reads SASEGT. The length of the CDR3 is 14 residues. V was cut by 3 bases and J by 4 bases, with 12 bases left in between. The CDR3 reads CASSDSVAGTEAFF. The CDR3 DNA is TGTGCCAGCAGTGATTCCGTTGCGGGCACTGAAGCTTTCTTT.

As to this clone: A junction boundary mismatches the germline segment, possibly from a read error. This chain connects TRBV18 to TRBJ1-4, with D perhaps TRBD1 (5 bases). The CDR3 has 15 amino acids. Germline loops: CDR1 KGHSH, CDR2 LQKENI. CDR3 coding DNA: TGTGCCAGCTCCCCACCATCCCTTCAGGGTGAAAAACTGTTTTTT. It specifies CASSPPSLQGEKLFF.

This chain links TRBV10-3 with TRBJ1-4, with 9 bases aligning to TRBD1. This CDR3 is built from 13 residues. The ends lost 6 bases at V and 7 bases at J; junction bases unmatched: 3. Germline V gives CDR1 ENHRY, CDR2 SYGVKD. The CDR3 DNA is TGTGCCATCAGGGGACAGGGTGGTGAAAAACTGTTTTTT. This translates into CAIRGQGGEKLFF.

The J gene is TRBJ2-7, the V gene TRBV4-2, with D tentatively TRBD2 (5 bases). V lost 5 bases to trimming and J lost 4 bases, with 15 bases between them. The germline CDR1 and CDR2 sequences are LGHNA and YNFKEQ. The CDR3 totals 14 residues. CDR3 sequence reads: CASSELALVYEQYF. CDR3 DNA: TGTGCCAGCAGCGAGCTAGCCTTAGTTTACGAGCAGTACTTC.

The chain employs TRBV4-1 and TRBJ2-5, with D perhaps matching TRBD1 (5 bases). CDR1 MGHRA and CDR2 YSYEKL come from the germline V gene. Trimming took off 5 bases at V and 3 bases at J, with 13 bases between the two ends. The CDR3 spans 14 residues. CDR3 sequence: CASSSSNRKETQYF. CDR3 bases: TGCGCCAGCAGCTCCTCTAACAGGAAAGAGACCCAGTACTTC.

V gene TRBV9 combines with J gene TRBJ2-7; 8 nucleotides match TRBD2. Unmatched junction bases numbered 5, after V lost 0 bases and J lost 3 bases. This CDR3 region has 15 residues. The germline V gene has CDR1 SGDLS and CDR2 YYNGEE. The CDR3 is CASSVAGLAGYEQYF. Here the CDR3 DNA reads TGTGCCAGCAGCGTAGCGGGCCTAGCGGGCTACGAGCAGTACTTC.

The gene calls are TRBV28 and TRBJ2-3; TRBD1 matches at 9 bases. Germline loops: CDR1 MDHEN, CDR2 SYDVKM. The length of the CDR3 is 15 residues. V trimming: 6 bases; J trimming: 4 bases; junction bases outside the gene matches: 8. In DNA, the CDR3 is TGTGCCAGCAGGAGTCCGGGACAGGGAGCAGATACGCAGTATTTT. It codes for CASRSPGQGADTQYF.

The chain uses TRBV6-5 and TRBJ1-2, with TRBD1 matching 8 bases. V was pared by 6 bases and J by 6 bases, with 6 bases of the junction left unmatched. Germline values: CDR1 MNHEY, CDR2 SVGAGI. There are 13 residues in the CDR3. The CDR3 coding sequence is TGTGCCAGCAGGACCACCAGGGGGCATGGCTACACCTTC. Residues: CASRTTRGHGYTF.

J is TRBJ2-7 and V is TRBV6-5; 9 bases fit TRBD1. The CDR3 runs 15 residues. Germline V gene sequence: CDR1 MNHEY, CDR2 SVGAGI. V lost 5 bases to trimming and J lost 7 bases; unmatched junction nucleotides: 12. The CDR3 bases are TGTGCCAGCAGTGTTACGGGACAGGGAGGAAAGGAGCAGTACTTC. Amino acid sequence: CASSVTGQGGKEQYF.

The rearrangement joins TRBV5-4 to TRBJ2-1, with 7 bases that match TRBD2. Germline CDR1 reads SGHNT; CDR2 reads YYREEE (reference sequence). The CDR3 totals 15 residues. Trimming at V came to 2 bases and at J to 9 bases, leaving 11 bases not matched to a gene. For the CDR3, the DNA is TGTGCCAGCAGCTTCGGCGGGAGCCCCCTCGGTGAGCAGTTCTTC. Its protein is CASSFGGSPLGEQFF.

The chain uses TRBV11-3 and TRBJ2-7, with 8 bases fitting TRBD1. With V trimmed by 5 bases and J by 7 bases, 10 bases remained unmatched. The CDR3 runs to 14 residues. CDR1 is SGHNT, CDR2 YENEEA, per germline. As DNA, the CDR3 is TGTGCCAGCAGCCCTGGCAGGGGGCCAGGGGAGCAGTACTTC. This encodes CASSPGRGPGEQYF.

The chain joins TRBV5-1 to TRBJ2-1; tentatively, D is TRBD2 (6 bases). Germline V CDR1 and CDR2: SGHRS, YFSETQ. The CDR3 has 14 amino acids. V was clipped by 6 bases and J by 0 bases, with 10 bases between them. The CDR3 here is CASTPTSSYNEQFF. The CDR3 nucleotides read TGCGCCAGCACCCCGACTAGCTCCTACAATGAGCAGTTCTTC. The full variable domain, with the rest looked up from reference TRBV5-1 and TRBJ2-1, is KAGVTQTPRYLIKTRGQQVTLSCSPISGHRSVSWYQQTPGQGLQFLFEYFSETQRNKGNFPGRFSGRQFSNSRSEMNVSTLELGDSALYLCASTPTSSYNEQFFGPGTRLTVL.

The rearrangement uses TRBV7-2 and TRBJ1-2; possible D gene TRBD1, 6 bases. V lost 3 bases, J lost 6 bases, and 20 bases lay in between. The CDR3 totals 16 residues. CDR1 and CDR2 from the germline V gene are SGHTA and FQGNSA. CDR3 DNA sequence: TGTGCCAGCAGCTTTAACGCAGGGGAGCGCAGGAATGGCTACACCTTC. This sequence encodes CASSFNAGERRNGYTF.

V gene TRBV9 combines with J gene TRBJ2-3; 7 positions match TRBD2. Trimming removed 7 bases from V and 2 bases from J; junction bases left unmatched: 10. This CDR3 is built from 15 residues. Per germline, CDR1 SGDLS and CDR2 YYNGEE. The CDR3: CASSSGGRSTDTQYF. The CDR3 nucleotides are TGTGCCAGCTCCTCGGGGGGACGGTCCACAGATACGCAGTATTTT.

The genes are TRBV4-3 and TRBJ2-1, with TRBD2 as a possible D gene (5 bases). V was pared by 0 bases and J by 2 bases, with 14 bases between. The length of the CDR3 is 17 residues. Germline V gene lookup returns CDR1 LGHNA and CDR2 YSLEER. CDR3 in amino acids: CASSQESGSATYNEQFF. CDR3 coding DNA: TGCGCCAGCAGCCAAGAATCCGGTAGCGCAACCTACAATGAGCAGTTCTTC.

The chain has TRBV18 and TRBJ2-3; D ambiguous. The V gene's germline CDR1 is KGHSH and CDR2 LQKENI. This CDR3 region has 15 residues. V was clipped by 3 bases and J by 2 bases, with 12 bases between them. The CDR3 DNA follows: TGTGCCAGCTCACCTAAACAGCCCACCACAGATACGCAGTATTTT. It yields the protein CASSPKQPTTDTQYF.

The rearrangement uses TRBV21-1 and TRBJ1-4; the table assigns TRBD1, which was not confirmed against the DNA. TRBV21-1 is a pseudogene segment. There are 13 residues in the CDR3. CDR3 amino acids: CASSKEGYEKLFF. The CDR3 DNA sequence: TGTGCCAGCAGCAAAGAGGGGTACGAAAAACTGTTTTTT.

CDR3 bases: TGTGCCAGCAGCCCGTCCGGGACAGGGGGCACGGGGAATGGCTACACCTTC. It codes for CASSPSGTGGTGNGYTF. The chain joins TRBV7-9 to TRBJ1-2; TRBD1 agrees at 12 bases. The CDR3 runs 17 residues. J gave up 6 bases and V 5 bases, and 13 bases lay outside the gene matches. The V gene's germline CDR1 is SEHNR and CDR2 FQNEAQ (reference sequence).

The genes are TRBV14 and TRBJ2-3, with 8 bases identical to TRBD2. The junction had 6 bases not matched to a gene; V was cut back by 2 bases and J by 2 bases. The CDR3 contains 16 residues. Germline assignment: CDR1 SGHDN and CDR2 FVKESK. The CDR3 loop reads CASSQTGTRVTDTQYF. CDR3 sequence (DNA): TGTGCCAGCAGCCAAACCGGGACTAGGGTCACAGATACGCAGTATTTT. The full variable domain, in which reference TRBV14 and TRBJ2-3 provide the parts outside the CDR3, is EAGVTQFPSHSVIEKGQTVTLRCDPISGHDNLYWYRRVMGKEIKFLLHFVKESKQDESGMPNNRFLAERTGGTYSTLKVQPAELEDSGVYFCASSQTGTRVTDTQYFGPGTRLTVL.

The chain is built from TRBV9 and TRBJ2-1, with 10 positions matching TRBD2. J was trimmed by 9 bases and V by 0 bases; bases with no gene match: 9. The CDR3 is 16 amino acids. From germline, CDR1 is SGDLS and CDR2 YYNGEE. CDR3 region: CASSVAPSGGAAEQFF. The CDR3 DNA follows: TGTGCCAGCAGCGTAGCCCCCAGCGGGGGGGCGGCTGAGCAGTTCTTC.

The chain couples TRBV7-3 to TRBJ2-3, with D tentatively TRBD1 (6 bases). V was cut by 0 bases and J by 6 bases, with 13 bases left in between. The CDR3 spans 15 residues. Germline V gives CDR1 SGHTA, CDR2 FQGTGA. The CDR3 DNA reads as TGTGCCAGCAGCTTAACGGCAGGGGAAGGGGATACGCAGTATTTT. Its translation is CASSLTAGEGDTQYF.

This chain uses TRBV19 with TRBJ2-1; no clear D gene. CDR1 is LNHDA, CDR2 SQIVND, per germline (reference sequence). The CDR3 extends over 11 amino acids. Trimming took 4 bases from V and 5 from J, leaving 3 bases between them. CDR3 sequence reads: CASSRNNEQFF. DNA of the CDR3: TGTGCCAGTAGTAGGAACAATGAGCAGTTCTTC.

The genes are TRBV7-3 and TRBJ2-1; 9 positions match TRBD2. V trimming: 0 bases; J trimming: 0 bases; junction bases outside the gene matches: 6. CDR1 SGHTA and CDR2 FQGTGA come from the germline V gene. The length of the CDR3 is 18 residues. This chain's CDR3 is CASSLTGGRGSSYNEQFF. The CDR3 DNA reads as TGTGCCAGCAGCTTAACCGGCGGGAGGGGAAGCTCCTACAATGAGCAGTTCTTC.

The CDR3 spells CASSMVTGGEKLFF. Here the CDR3 DNA reads TGTGCCAGTAGTATGGTGACAGGCGGTGAAAAACTGTTTTTT. The chain has TRBV19 and TRBJ1-4, with D maybe TRBD1 (6 bases). The V gene's germline CDR1 is LNHDA and CDR2 SQIVND (reference sequence). With 3 bases removed from V and 7 bases from J, the gap between germline ends came to 12 bases. The CDR3 extends over 14 amino acids.

CDR3 nucleotides: TGTGCCAGCTCACCACCGCAGAGTACCTATGGCTACACCTTC. Translated, it gives CASSPPQSTYGYTF. The chain combines TRBV18 with TRBJ1-2; no reliable D call. CDR1 and CDR2 from the germline V gene are KGHSH and LQKENI. The CDR3 length is 14 residues. V lost 0 bases, J lost 4 bases, and 9 bases lay in between.